The text below deals with one T cell receptor (beta chain). Its specificity is unknown. As the template, RNA transcripts were used to amplify TCR beta CDR3 regions. The first-round RT-PCR employed HTBI primers together with the Qiagen OneStep RT-PCR kit. A multiplex PCR was then performed as the second round. TCRdb recomputed calls from the multiplex PCR reads with MiXCR, one row per CDR3 protein. The profile shows about 420,000 distinct CDR3 sequences, under 25% of them singletons. Between the trimmed V and J ends, which lost 2 bases and 2 bases, there was a span of 10 bases. This CDR3 spans 14 amino acids. Germline V gene lookup returns CDR1 MNHEY and CDR2 SVGEGT. These data are taken from a study of Graves' ophthalmopathy and Graves' hyperthyroidism. Study results and limitations: Ophthalmopathy cases were distinguished from stable hyperthyroidism by a 13-signature model, reaching around 88% sensitivity and roughly 81% specificity.

People with hyperthyroidism were aged 18 to 65 and newly diagnosed, under 2 months' duration. The TCR was taken from a woman aged 18-29 years with stable Graves' hyperthyroidism. The sample consisted of peripheral blood. The rearrangement links TRBV6-2 or TRBV6-3 to TRBJ2-7, with a weak D call TRBD1 (6 bases). CDR3 sequence (DNA): TGTGCCAGCAGTTACATAGGGACACCCTACGAGCAGTACTTC. Residues: CASSYIGTPYEQYF.